This TCR beta chain stems from a study of cytomegalovirus exposure and HLA in healthy donors. General study points: In vitro, a few CMV-associated chains proved specific for CMV antigens.

Trimming cost V 0 bases and J 1 base, with 7 bases left between them. The length of the CDR3 is 14 residues. The germline V gene encodes CDR1 SGHDT and CDR2 YYEEEE. 60 Vbeta and 13 Jbeta primers were used in PCR. The repertoire was sequenced with immunoSEQ multiplex PCR; TCRdb's copy has only in-frame clones and lacks some. The table lists about 200,000 clones, about four fifths of them singletons. Notes on this clone: As yet, its antigen is unknown.

The receptor comes from a girl under 18 in good health and CMV-seropositive. What was sequenced was PBMCs. The rearrangement uses TRBV5-6 and TRBJ2-5, with a weak D call TRBD1 (5 bases). CDR3 amino acids: CASSLEGVQETQYF. As DNA, the CDR3 is TGTGCCAGCAGCTTGGAAGGGGTCCAAGAGACCCAGTACTTC.